Listed here are 25 T cell receptor beta chains from one sample, sequenced in a study of shared clonotypes between healthy human individuals. This table comes from immunoSEQ multiplex PCR, and its TCRdb copy is limited to in-frame clones, with some not included. Of under 700,000 clones listed, around 95% are singletons. Only CD45RO-negative cells positively selected for CCR7 counted as naive CD8 cells, so terminally differentiated effector memory CD45RA+ cells were excluded. The sequencing input was naive CD8+ T cells sorted from blood. These receptors all come from a woman between 25 and 40 years old in good health.

The CDR3 DNA follows: TGTGCCAGCTCCCAGGGGGAGAACACTGAAGCTTTCTTT. It translates to CASSQGENTEAFF. The chain has TRBV11-1 and TRBJ1-1; 7 bases align to TRBD1. Germline V gene data show CDR1 as SGHAT and CDR2 as FQDESV (reference sequence). The CDR3 runs to 13 residues. V gave up 8 bases and J gave up 1 base; unmatched junction bases: 4.

This chain links TRBV5-4 with TRBJ2-7; 10 bases match TRBD2. This CDR3 has 15 residues. Germline lookup yields CDR1 SGHNT and CDR2 YYREEE (reference sequence). Unmatched junction bases numbered 6, after V lost 0 bases and J lost 6 bases. The CDR3 nucleotides read TGTGCCAGCAGCTTGGAGGGACTAGCGACGGGCGAGCAGTACTTC. As protein: CASSLEGLATGEQYF. Using reference TRBV5-4 and TRBJ2-7 for the parts outside the CDR3, the full variable domain is ETGVTQSPTHLIKTRGQQVTLRCSSQSGHNTVSWYQQALGQGPQFIFQYYREEENGRGNFPPRFSGLQFPNYSSELNVNALELDDSALYLCASSLEGLATGEQYFGPGTRLTVT.

The gene calls are TRBV6-5 and TRBJ2-1; 7 nucleotides line up with TRBD2. CDR1 and CDR2 from the germline V gene are MNHEY and SVGAGI. V was pared by 0 bases and J by 3 bases, with 5 bases of the junction left unmatched. The CDR3 length is 16 residues. CDR3 coding DNA: TGTGCCAGCAGTTACTCTGGGACTACCCTCTACAATGAGCAGTTCTTC. Its protein is CASSYSGTTLYNEQFF.

The chain links TRBV7-8 to TRBJ2-1, with TRBD2 matching over 9 bases. Germline V lookup: CDR1 SGHVS, CDR2 FQNEAQ. V was clipped by 5 bases and J by 9 bases; unmatched bases: 14. The CDR3 loop spans 16 amino acids. CDR3 coding DNA: TGTGCCAGCAGCCCATTTAGCGGGAGTGGGGCTGGTGAGCAGTTCTTC. This translates into CASSPFSGSGAGEQFF.

V usage is TRBV19 and J usage is TRBJ2-1; TRBD2 matches 8 bases. J gave up 4 bases and V 9 bases, and 8 bases lay outside the gene matches. This CDR3 has 14 residues. Per the germline V gene, CDR1 is LNHDA and CDR2 is SQIVND (reference sequence). The CDR3, as DNA: TGTGCCAGCAGGCCCCGGGAGGGGTACAATGAGCAGTTCTTC. The encoded protein is CASRPREGYNEQFF.

This sequence joins TRBV13 and TRBJ2-3, with 12 bases aligning to TRBD2. The CDR3 contains 17 residues. The junction had 11 bases not matched to a gene; V was cut back by 5 bases and J by 5 bases. Germline CDR1 is PRHDT and CDR2 is FYEKMQ (reference sequence). The CDR3 loop reads CASSATLAGGPIDTQYF. The CDR3 DNA reads TGTGCCAGCAGCGCCACTCTAGCGGGAGGGCCAATAGATACGCAGTATTTT. Based on the CDR3 plus reference TRBV13 and TRBJ2-3, the full variable domain is AAGVIQSPRHLIKEKRETATLKCYPIPRHDTVYWYQQGPGQDPQFLISFYEKMQSDKGSIPDRFSAQQFSDYHSELNMSSLELGDSALYFCASSATLAGGPIDTQYFGPGTRLTVL.

The gene calls are TRBV30 and TRBJ2-3; the D call may be TRBD1 or TRBD2 (5 bases each). The CDR3 totals 14 residues. V dropped 2 bases and J dropped 4 bases, with 13 bases sitting between them. CDR1 and CDR2 (germline): GTSNPN, SVGIG (reference sequence). The CDR3 region is CAWSLGRGPDTQYF. CDR3 in DNA: TGTGCCTGGAGTCTCGGTCGGGGCCCAGATACGCAGTATTTT.

The chain recombines TRBV29-1 with TRBJ1-1; D not resolved. The V end was cut by 0 bases, the J end by 1 base, with 9 bases between. The germline gives CDR1 SQVTM, CDR2 ANQGSEA. CDR3 length: 14 residues. The CDR3 loop reads CSVEDLVGNTEAFF. CDR3 coding DNA: TGCAGCGTTGAAGATCTAGTGGGGAACACTGAAGCTTTCTTT.

This clone was seen only once. The chain links TRBV28 to TRBJ1-3, with 8 bases matching TRBD1. The V segment lost 2 bases and the J segment 0 bases; nucleotides outside the gene matches: 6. The germline V gene has CDR1 MDHEN and CDR2 SYDVKM. The CDR3 contains 17 residues. CDR3 residues: CASSLPDRAASGNTIYF. CDR3 in DNA: TGTGCCAGCAGTTTACCGGACAGGGCGGCCTCTGGAAACACCATATATTTT. The complete variable domain, with remaining parts taken from reference TRBV28 and TRBJ1-3, reads DVKVTQSSRYLVKRTGEKVFLECVQDMDHENMFWYRQDPGLGLRLIYFSYDVKMKEKGDIPEGYSVSREKKERFSLILESASTNQTSMYLCASSLPDRAASGNTIYFGEGSWLTVV.

The gene calls are TRBV9 and TRBJ2-5, with a weak D call TRBD2 (6 bases). Per germline, CDR1 SGDLS and CDR2 YYNGEE. The CDR3 totals 14 residues. Trimming stripped 0 bases from V and 4 bases from J, with 10 bases between. CDR3 region: CASSVGRAGETQYF. CDR3 coding DNA: TGTGCCAGCAGCGTAGGGCGAGCGGGAGAGACCCAGTACTTC. Complete variable domain (other parts from reference TRBV9 and TRBJ2-5): DSGVTQTPKHLITATGQRVTLRCSPRSGDLSVYWYQQSLDQGLQFLIQYYNGEERAKGNILERFSAQQFPDLHSELNLSSLELGDSALYFCASSVGRAGETQYFGPGTRLLVL.

The chain recombines TRBV28 with TRBJ1-5, with D unclear. CDR3 length: 16 amino acids. With 3 bases removed from V and 5 bases from J, the gap between germline ends came to 17 bases. Germline-derived CDR1 and CDR2 are MDHEN and SYDVKM. CDR3 in amino acids: CASSFIVTRVDQPQHF. The DNA for the CDR3 is TGTGCCAGCAGTTTTATCGTGACACGGGTAGATCAGCCCCAGCATTTT.

This clone was seen a single time. The J gene is TRBJ1-2, the V gene TRBV28; D is unclear. The V gene's germline CDR1 is MDHEN and CDR2 SYDVKM. The germline V and J ends were trimmed by 5 bases and 8 bases, with 18 bases remaining between them. The CDR3 contains 14 residues. DNA of the CDR3: TGTGCCAGCAGTATCCCCGACACGTTCGGCGGCTACACCTTC. Translating gives CASSIPDTFGGYTF.

V is TRBV28 and J is TRBJ2-5; the match to TRBD1 covers 11 bases. Near its end, the DNA agrees better with TRBJ2-7, so the J call may be wrong. This CDR3 is 15 amino acids long. Germline CDR1 reads MDHEN; CDR2 reads SYDVKM. The CDR3 DNA sequence: TGTGCCAGCAGTTCCTCGGACAGGGGGCTCTACGAGCAGTACTTC. Translated: CASSSSDRGLYEQYF.

Details on this clone: The sample has other DNA sequences that encode this CDR3 too. The chain combines TRBV4-1 with TRBJ2-7; the D is unclear. This CDR3 region has 13 residues. CDR1 and CDR2 (germline): MGHRA, YSYEKL. V dropped 0 bases and J dropped 4 bases, with 7 bases sitting between them. The CDR3 loop reads CASSQDRAYEQYF. In nucleotides, the CDR3 is TGCGCCAGCAGCCAAGACCGGGCATACGAGCAGTACTTC.

The chain carries TRBV28 and TRBJ2-5, with 9 bases that match TRBD1. Germline trimming cut 6 bases from V and 2 bases from J; bases unmatched to any gene: 7. This CDR3 comprises 15 residues. Germline V gene sequence: CDR1 MDHEN, CDR2 SYDVKM. This CDR3 reads CASSLGTGRQETQYF. The CDR3 DNA reads TGTGCCAGCAGCCTCGGGACAGGGAGGCAAGAGACCCAGTACTTC. Looking up the rest from reference TRBV28 and TRBJ2-5 gives the full variable domain: DVKVTQSSRYLVKRTGEKVFLECVQDMDHENMFWYRQDPGLGLRLIYFSYDVKMKEKGDIPEGYSVSREKKERFSLILESASTNQTSMYLCASSLGTGRQETQYFGPGTRLLVL.

A word on this clone: Other DNA sequences in this specimen translate into the identical CDR3. V gene TRBV11-3 combines with J gene TRBJ2-1, with D unclear. The germline gives CDR1 SGHNT, CDR2 YENEEA. With 5 bases removed from V and 0 bases from J, the gap between germline ends came to 5 bases. CDR3 length: 13 amino acids. The CDR3 reads CASSRDSYNEQFF. In DNA, the CDR3 is TGTGCCAGCAGCAGAGACTCCTACAATGAGCAGTTCTTC.

This clone was observed once. CDR3 nucleotides: TGTGCCAGCAGCAGCTGGACAGGGGAGGAGACTGAAGCTTTCTTT. Translated, it gives CASSSWTGEETEAFF. This chain connects TRBV7-9 to TRBJ1-1; 9 positions agree with TRBD1. Losses at the gene ends were 5 bases for V and 5 bases for J; bases not matched to a gene: 9. CDR1 and CDR2 from the germline V gene are SEHNR and FQNEAQ (reference sequence). The CDR3 length is 15 residues.

The genes are TRBV4-1 and TRBJ2-1, with a possible D match to TRBD2 (6 bases). Per the germline V gene, CDR1 is MGHRA and CDR2 is YSYEKL. The CDR3 sequence is 17 residues long. Trimming removed 1 base at V and 8 bases at J, with 21 bases between. The CDR3 spells CASSQVYGTPKGDEQFF. The CDR3 coding sequence is TGCGCCAGCAGCCAAGTATACGGGACTCCAAAAGGGGATGAGCAGTTCTTC.

CDR3 residues: CSVVPGNTGELFF. CDR3 DNA: TGCAGCGTTGTTCCGGGGAACACCGGGGAGCTGTTTTTT. This sequence joins TRBV29-1 and TRBJ2-2; D ambiguous. CDR3 length equals 13 residues. Trimming cost V 4 bases and J 1 base, with 7 bases left between them. CDR1 SQVTM and CDR2 ANQGSEA come from the germline V gene.

The rearrangement uses TRBV19 and TRBJ1-1, with a weak D call TRBD1 (5 bases). From germline, CDR1 is LNHDA and CDR2 SQIVND (reference sequence). Trimming removed 5 bases from V and 6 bases from J, with 7 bases in between. This CDR3 is built from 11 residues. CDR3 protein: CASSWGAEAFF. CDR3 in DNA: TGTGCCAGTAGTTGGGGGGCTGAAGCTTTCTTT.

As concerns this clone: Other DNA sequences within the sample encode an identical CDR3. This rearrangement joins TRBV14 to TRBJ2-3; D is uncertain. The CDR3 loop spans 13 amino acids. V gave up 2 bases and J gave up 0 bases, with 3 bases separating them. CDR1 and CDR2 from the germline V gene are SGHDN and FVKESK. The CDR3 sequence: CASSQYSTDTQYF. Written as DNA, the CDR3 is TGTGCCAGCAGCCAATATAGCACAGATACGCAGTATTTT.

This sequence joins TRBV6-1 and TRBJ1-4; D is ambiguous. The CDR3 loop spans 16 amino acids. Trimming pared 1 base from V and 4 bases from J, leaving 13 bases between. The V gene's germline CDR1 is MNHNS and CDR2 SASEGT. Here the CDR3 DNA reads TGTGCCAGCAGTGAAGACCCCGGTTACGTTAATGAAAAACTGTTTTTT. Its translation: CASSEDPGYVNEKLFF.

The genes are TRBV28 and TRBJ2-5, with TRBD2 matching over 12 bases. The CDR3 length is 19 residues. Trimming cost V 5 bases and J 2 bases; bases outside gene matches: 15. The V gene's germline CDR1 is MDHEN and CDR2 SYDVKM. The CDR3 bases are TGTGCCAGCAGTGACCCCGGACTAGCGGGACCTGACCCACAAGAGACCCAGTACTTC. As protein: CASSDPGLAGPDPQETQYF.

The gene calls are TRBV5-6 and TRBJ1-1, with TRBD1 matching 7 bases. V lost 0 bases and J lost 4; bases outside the gene matches: 3. Germline V gene lookup returns CDR1 SGHDT and CDR2 YYEEEE. The CDR3 consists of 14 residues. The CDR3, as DNA: TGTGCCAGCAGCTTGGTGGGACAGCTCACTGAAGCTTTCTTT. Amino acids: CASSLVGQLTEAFF.

CDR3 sequence: CASSLLGVDSYNEQFF. The CDR3 DNA follows: TGTGCCAGCAGTTTATTGGGGGTAGACTCCTACAATGAGCAGTTCTTC. The chain recombines TRBV28 with TRBJ2-1; tentatively, D is TRBD1 or TRBD2 (5 bases each). The CDR3 spans 16 residues. V lost 1 base to trimming and J lost 0 bases, with 10 bases between them. CDR1 MDHEN and CDR2 SYDVKM come from the germline V gene.